This record covers a single T cell receptor beta chain. The antigen is undetermined. The CDR3 has 15 amino acids. J lost 1 base, V lost 7 bases, and 9 bases had no gene match. Germline CDR1 SGHTA, CDR2 FQGNSA. Expressed TCRB transcripts were sequenced, since all the RNA that had been isolated was reverse transcribed. Each sample of naive, central memory or regulatory T cells had, on average, about 3.6 million reads. Assay: immunoSEQ multiplex PCR; the TCRdb copy retains only in-frame clones and omits some. Of 230,000 or so clones listed, 16% were seen once; the top ten hold approximately 0.081%. This sample was included in a study of beta chain features in type 1 diabetes. Background on the study: Patient and healthy donor groups were alike in age, gender and cell yields.

Study-level findings and limits: Shorter TCRB CDR3s, moderately but significantly so, marked every one of the four CD4+ subsets in Type 1 diabetes patients. Patients with type 1 diabetes carried fewer insertions and had more deletions at their VDJ junctions.

Sequences were obtained from naive CD4+ T cells from blood. The source of this sequence is a man aged 30 to 39 with type 1 diabetes. The V call is TRBV7-2, the J call TRBJ2-5; TRBD2 matches 7 bases. The CDR3 DNA reads TGTGCCAGCAACAGAGCTAGCGGAGCCCAAGAGACCCAGTACTTC. This sequence encodes CASNRASGAQETQYF.